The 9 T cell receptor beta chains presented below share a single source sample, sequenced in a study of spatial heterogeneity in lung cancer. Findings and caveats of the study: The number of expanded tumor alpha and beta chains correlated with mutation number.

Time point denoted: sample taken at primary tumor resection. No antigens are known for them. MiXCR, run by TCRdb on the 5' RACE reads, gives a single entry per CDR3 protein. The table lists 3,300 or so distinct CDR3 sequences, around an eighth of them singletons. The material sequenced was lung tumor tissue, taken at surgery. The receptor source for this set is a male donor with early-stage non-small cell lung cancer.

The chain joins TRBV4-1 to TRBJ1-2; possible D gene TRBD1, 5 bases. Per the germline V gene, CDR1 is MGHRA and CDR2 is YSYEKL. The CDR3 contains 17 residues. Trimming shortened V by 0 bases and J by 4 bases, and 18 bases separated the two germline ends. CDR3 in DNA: TGCGCCAGCAGCCAAGATGTGGTCAGGGATCGAAGCTATGGCTACACCTTC. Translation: CASSQDVVRDRSYGYTF.

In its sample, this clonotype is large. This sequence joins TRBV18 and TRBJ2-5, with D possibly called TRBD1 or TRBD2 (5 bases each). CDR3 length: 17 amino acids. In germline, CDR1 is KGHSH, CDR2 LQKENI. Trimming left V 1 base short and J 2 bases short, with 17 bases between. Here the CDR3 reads CASSPRMRGDNQETQYF. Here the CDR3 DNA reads TGTGCCAGCTCACCACGTATGCGAGGGGATAATCAAGAGACCCAGTACTTC.

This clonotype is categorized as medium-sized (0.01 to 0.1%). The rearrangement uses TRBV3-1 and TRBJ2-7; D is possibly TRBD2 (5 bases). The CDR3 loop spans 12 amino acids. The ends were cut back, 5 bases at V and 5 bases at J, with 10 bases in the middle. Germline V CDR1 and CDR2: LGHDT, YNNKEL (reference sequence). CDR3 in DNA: TGTGCCAGCAGCACCACTAGTAACGAGCAGTACTTC. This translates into CASSTTSNEQYF.

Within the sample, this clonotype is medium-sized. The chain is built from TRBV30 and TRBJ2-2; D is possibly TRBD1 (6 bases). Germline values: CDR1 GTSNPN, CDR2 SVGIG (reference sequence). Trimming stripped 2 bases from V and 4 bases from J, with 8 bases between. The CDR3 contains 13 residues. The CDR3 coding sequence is TGTGCCTGGAGTTCCAGGGGCACCGGGGAGCTGTTTTTT. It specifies CAWSSRGTGELFF. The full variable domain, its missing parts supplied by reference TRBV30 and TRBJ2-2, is SQTIHQWPATLVQPVGSPLSLECTVEGTSNPNLYWYRQAAGRGLQLLFYSVGIGQISSEVPQNLSASRPQDRQFILSSKKLLLSDSGFYLCAWSSRGTGELFFGEGSRLTVL.

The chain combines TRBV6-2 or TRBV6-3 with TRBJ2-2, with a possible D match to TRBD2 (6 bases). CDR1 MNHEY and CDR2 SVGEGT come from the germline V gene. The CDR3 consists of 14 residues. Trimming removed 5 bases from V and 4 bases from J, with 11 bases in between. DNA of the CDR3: TGTGCCAGCAGTGTCCTGGGGGGCACCGGGGAGCTGTTTTTT. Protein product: CASSVLGGTGELFF.

CDR3 DNA sequence: TGTGCCAGCAGCCGTCCGGGACAGGGTACTGGCTACACCTTC. It specifies CASSRPGQGTGYTF. The J gene is TRBJ1-2, the V gene TRBV5-5, with 9 nucleotides matching TRBD1. With V trimmed by 4 bases and J by 7 bases, 8 bases remained unmatched. Germline CDR1 is SGHKS and CDR2 is YYEKEE (reference sequence). CDR3 size: 14 residues.

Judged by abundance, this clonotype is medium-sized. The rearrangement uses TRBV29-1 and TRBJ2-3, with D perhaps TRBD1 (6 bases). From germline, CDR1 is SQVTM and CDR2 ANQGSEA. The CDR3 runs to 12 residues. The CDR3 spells CGGQPGGDTQYF. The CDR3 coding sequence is TGCGGGGGACAACCAGGCGGGGATACGCAGTATTTT.

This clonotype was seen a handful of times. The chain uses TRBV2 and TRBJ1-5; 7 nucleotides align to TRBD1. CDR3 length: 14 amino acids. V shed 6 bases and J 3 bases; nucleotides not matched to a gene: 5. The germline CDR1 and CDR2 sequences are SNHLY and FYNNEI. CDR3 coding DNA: TGTGCCAGCAGCGGGGGACAGATCAATCAGCCCCAGCATTTT. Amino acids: CASSGGQINQPQHF.

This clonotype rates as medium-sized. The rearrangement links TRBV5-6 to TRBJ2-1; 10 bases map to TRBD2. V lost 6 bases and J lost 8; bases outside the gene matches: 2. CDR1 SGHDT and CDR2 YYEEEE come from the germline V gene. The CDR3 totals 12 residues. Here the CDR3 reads CASTGTSDEQFF. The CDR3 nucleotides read TGTGCCAGCACCGGGACTAGCGATGAGCAGTTCTTC.